These T cell receptor beta chains were read from a single sample in a study of T cells after somatic rescue of genetic block. Produced via immunoSEQ multiplex PCR; TCRdb's table is partial and in-frame only. The sample includes under 150,000 clones, 75% to 95% seen only once; the top ten take roughly 1.4%. The specimen was peripheral blood mononuclear cells (PBMCs). The receptor set was obtained from a woman aged 18-29 years. Both conserved end residues are part of each CDR3. D genes are given only for firm matches. Expanded clones get a size class; other rows say once, few or many, or leave the size out.

TGTGCCAGCAGCCTGACTAGCGGCTCGACCTACGAGCAGTACTTC CASSLTSGSTYEQYF TRBJ2-7 15 NA TRBD2 TRBV6-5
TGCAGCGTTTTGACGGGAAGCTCCTACGAGCAGTACTTC CSVLTGSSYEQYF TRBJ2-7 13 NA NA TRBV29-1
TGTGCCAGCAGGGAAGCGGGGGGCCGTATCACAGATACGCAGTATTTT CASREAGGRITDTQYF TRBJ2-3 16 NA TRBD2 TRBV27
TGCGCCAGCAGCCTCGGGACAGGGGAGGCTGAAGCTTTCTTT CASSLGTGEAEAFF TRBJ1-1 14 NA TRBD1 TRBV5-1
TGTGCCAGCAGCTTAGCGGGGGCGCACAATGAGCAGTTCTTC CASSLAGAHNEQFF TRBJ2-1 14 NA NA TRBV7-3
TGTGCCAGTAGTATGACTAGTTCGGCCGGGGAGCTGTTTTTT CASSMTSSAGELFF TRBJ2-2 14 NA NA TRBV19
TGTGCCAGCAGCCCGAGACGGGACTCAAGTCAGTTCTTC CASSPRRDSSQFF TRBJ2-1 13 few NA TRBV7-6
TGTGCCAGCAGCCCCCCCGTCGCGACTAGCTTAGAGACCCAGTACTTC CASSPPVATSLETQYF TRBJ2-5 16 NA TRBD2 TRBV5-6
TGTGCCAGCACCCGGAACGGGGGGCTTAACACCGGGGAGCTGTTTTTT CASTRNGGLNTGELFF TRBJ2-2 16 NA NA TRBV27
TGCGCCAGCAGCCAAGAAAGAATAGGACTAGACACAGATACGCAGTATTTT CASSQERIGLDTDTQYF TRBJ2-3 17 NA TRBD2 TRBV4-3
TGTGCCAGCAGTCCCAAGGAGACCCTAGGGGCTTTCTTT CASSPKETLGAFF TRBJ1-1 13 few NA TRBV13
TGCGCCAGCAGCCAAGATCGGCGGTCGGTGGGGGGGTCGTACGAAAAACTGTTTTTT CASSQDRRSVGGSYEKLFF TRBJ1-4 19 NA NA TRBV4-1
TGTGCCAGCAGCCCCAGCGATGGCTACACCTTC CASSPSDGYTF TRBJ1-2 11 once NA TRBV7-2
TGTGCCTGGAGCCCAAGCTACGAGCAGTACTTC CAWSPSYEQYF TRBJ2-7 11 once NA TRBV30
TGTGCCAGCAGTGAAACTCAGAGGGACAGAGGACACAAGCTAGGAAACACCATATATTTT CASSETQRDRGHKLGNTIYF TRBJ1-3 20 NA TRBD1 TRBV6-1